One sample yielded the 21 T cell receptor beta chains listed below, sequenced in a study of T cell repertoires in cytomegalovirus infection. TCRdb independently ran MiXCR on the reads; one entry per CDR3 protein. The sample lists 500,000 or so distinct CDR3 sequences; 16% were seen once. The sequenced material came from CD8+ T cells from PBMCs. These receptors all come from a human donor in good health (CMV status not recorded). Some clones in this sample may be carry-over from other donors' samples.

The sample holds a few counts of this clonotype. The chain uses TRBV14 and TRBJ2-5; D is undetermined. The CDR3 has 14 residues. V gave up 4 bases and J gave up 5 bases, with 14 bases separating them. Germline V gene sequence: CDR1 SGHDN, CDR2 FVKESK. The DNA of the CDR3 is TGTGCCAGCAGCCCCTTAGGGCAGAGGGAGACCCAGTACTTC. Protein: CASSPLGQRETQYF.

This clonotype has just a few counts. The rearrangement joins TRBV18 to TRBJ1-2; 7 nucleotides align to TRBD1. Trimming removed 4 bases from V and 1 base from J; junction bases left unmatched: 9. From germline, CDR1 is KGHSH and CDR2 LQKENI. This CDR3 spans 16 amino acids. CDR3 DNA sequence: TGTGCCAGCTCACGTTCCGGGACAGACTATAACTATGGCTACACCTTC. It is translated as CASSRSGTDYNYGYTF.

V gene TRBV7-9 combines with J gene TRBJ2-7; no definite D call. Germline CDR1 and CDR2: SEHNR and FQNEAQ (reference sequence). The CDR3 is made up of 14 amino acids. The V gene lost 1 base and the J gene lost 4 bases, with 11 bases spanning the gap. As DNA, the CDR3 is TGTGCCAGCAGCTTAGATCTGGGTTGGTACGAGCAGTACTTC. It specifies CASSLDLGWYEQYF.

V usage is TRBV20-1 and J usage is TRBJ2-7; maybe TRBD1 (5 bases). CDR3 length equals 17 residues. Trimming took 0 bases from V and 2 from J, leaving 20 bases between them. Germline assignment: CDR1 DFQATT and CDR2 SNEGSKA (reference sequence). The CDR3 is CSAREIMTDSLTYEQYF. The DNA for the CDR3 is TGCAGTGCTAGAGAAATCATGACCGACAGCCTTACCTACGAGCAGTACTTC.

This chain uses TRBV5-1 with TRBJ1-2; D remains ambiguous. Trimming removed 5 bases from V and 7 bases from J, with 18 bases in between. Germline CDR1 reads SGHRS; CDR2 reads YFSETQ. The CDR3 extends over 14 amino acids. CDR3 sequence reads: CASRRSETPFGYTF. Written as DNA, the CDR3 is TGCGCCAGCAGGCGGAGCGAGACTCCTTTTGGCTACACCTTC.

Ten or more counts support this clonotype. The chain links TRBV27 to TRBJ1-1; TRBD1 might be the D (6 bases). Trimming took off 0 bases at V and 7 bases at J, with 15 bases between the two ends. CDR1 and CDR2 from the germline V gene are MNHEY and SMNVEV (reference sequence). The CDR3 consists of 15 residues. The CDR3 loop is CASSLSRGTQNEAFF. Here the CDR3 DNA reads TGTGCCAGCAGTTTATCGAGAGGGACACAGAATGAAGCTTTCTTT.

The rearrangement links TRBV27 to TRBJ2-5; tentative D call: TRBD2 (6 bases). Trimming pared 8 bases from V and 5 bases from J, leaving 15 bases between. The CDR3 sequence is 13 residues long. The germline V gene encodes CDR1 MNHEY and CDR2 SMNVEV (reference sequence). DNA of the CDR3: TGTGCCAGCGGGCTAGCGCGAATGGAGACCCAGTACTTC. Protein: CASGLARMETQYF.

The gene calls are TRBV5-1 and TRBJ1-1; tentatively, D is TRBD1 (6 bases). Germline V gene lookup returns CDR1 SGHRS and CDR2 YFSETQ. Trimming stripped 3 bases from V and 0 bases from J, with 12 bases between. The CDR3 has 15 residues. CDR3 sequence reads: CASSSEDSLNTEAFF. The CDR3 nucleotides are TGCGCCAGCAGCTCGGAGGACAGCTTGAACACTGAAGCTTTCTTT.

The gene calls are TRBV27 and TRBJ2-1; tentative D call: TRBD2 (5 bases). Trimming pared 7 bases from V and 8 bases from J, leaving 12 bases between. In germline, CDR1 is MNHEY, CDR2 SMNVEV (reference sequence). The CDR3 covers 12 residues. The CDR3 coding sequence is TGTGCCAGCAAGTTACTGGGAGATGAGCAGTTCTTC. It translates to CASKLLGDEQFF.

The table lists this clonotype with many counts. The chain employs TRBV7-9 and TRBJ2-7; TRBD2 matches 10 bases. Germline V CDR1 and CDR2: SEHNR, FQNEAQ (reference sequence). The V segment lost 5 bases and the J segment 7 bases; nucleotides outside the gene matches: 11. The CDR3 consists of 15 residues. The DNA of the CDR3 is TGTGCCAGCAGCCTCCGGACTAGCGGTATTGTAGAGCAGTACTTC. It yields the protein CASSLRTSGIVEQYF.

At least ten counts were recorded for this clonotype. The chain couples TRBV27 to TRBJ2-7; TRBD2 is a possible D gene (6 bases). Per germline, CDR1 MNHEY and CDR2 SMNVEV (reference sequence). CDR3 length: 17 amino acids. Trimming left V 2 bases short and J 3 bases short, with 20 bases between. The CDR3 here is CASSLKHPLRDDYEQYF. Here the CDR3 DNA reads TGTGCCAGCAGTTTAAAACACCCTTTGCGGGATGACTACGAGCAGTACTTC.

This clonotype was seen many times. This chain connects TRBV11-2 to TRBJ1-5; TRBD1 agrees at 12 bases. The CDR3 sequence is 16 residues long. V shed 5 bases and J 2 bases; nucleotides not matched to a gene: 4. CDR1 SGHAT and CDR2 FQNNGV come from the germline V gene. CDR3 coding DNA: TGTGCCAGCAGCACCGGGACAGGGGGCGGCAATCAGCCCCAGCATTTT. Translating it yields CASSTGTGGGNQPQHF.

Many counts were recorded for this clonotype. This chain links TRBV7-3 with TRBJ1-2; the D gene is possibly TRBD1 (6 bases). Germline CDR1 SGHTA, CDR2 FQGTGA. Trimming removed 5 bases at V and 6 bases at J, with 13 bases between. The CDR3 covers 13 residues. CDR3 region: CASSTTGQDGYTF. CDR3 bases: TGTGCCAGCAGCACCACAGGGCAGGATGGCTACACCTTC.

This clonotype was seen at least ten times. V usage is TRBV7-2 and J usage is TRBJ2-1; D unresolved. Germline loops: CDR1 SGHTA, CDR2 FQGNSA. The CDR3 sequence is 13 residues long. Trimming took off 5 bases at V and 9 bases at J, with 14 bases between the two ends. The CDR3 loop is CASSRTVISEQFF. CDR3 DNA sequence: TGTGCCAGCAGCCGAACGGTAATAAGTGAGCAGTTCTTC.

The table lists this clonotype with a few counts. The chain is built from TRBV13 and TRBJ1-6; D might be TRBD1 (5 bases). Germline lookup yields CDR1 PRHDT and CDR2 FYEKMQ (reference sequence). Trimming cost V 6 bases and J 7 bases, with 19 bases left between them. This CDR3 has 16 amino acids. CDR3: CASRPGGTHPNSPLHF. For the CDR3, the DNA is TGTGCCAGCAGACCAGGCGGGACGCATCCGAATTCACCCCTCCACTTT.

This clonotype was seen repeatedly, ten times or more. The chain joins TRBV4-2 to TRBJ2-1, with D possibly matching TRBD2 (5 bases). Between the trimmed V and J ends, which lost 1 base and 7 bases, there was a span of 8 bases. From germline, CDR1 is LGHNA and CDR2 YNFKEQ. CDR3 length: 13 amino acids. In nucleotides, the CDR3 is TGTGCCAGCAGCCAAGGCGGCGGGAATGAGCAGTTCTTC. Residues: CASSQGGGNEQFF.

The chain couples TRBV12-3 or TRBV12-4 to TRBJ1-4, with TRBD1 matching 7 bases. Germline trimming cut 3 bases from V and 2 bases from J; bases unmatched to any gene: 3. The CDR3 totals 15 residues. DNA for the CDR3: TGTGCCAGCAGTTTTACAGGGGCGACTAATGAAAAACTGTTTTTT. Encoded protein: CASSFTGATNEKLFF.

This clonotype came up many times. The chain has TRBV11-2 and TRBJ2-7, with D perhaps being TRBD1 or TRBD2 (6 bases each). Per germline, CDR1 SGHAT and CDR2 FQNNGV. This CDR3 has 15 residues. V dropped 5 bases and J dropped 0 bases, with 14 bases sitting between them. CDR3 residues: CASSLTGANSYEQYF. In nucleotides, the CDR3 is TGTGCCAGCAGCCTAACGGGGGCCAACTCCTACGAGCAGTACTTC.

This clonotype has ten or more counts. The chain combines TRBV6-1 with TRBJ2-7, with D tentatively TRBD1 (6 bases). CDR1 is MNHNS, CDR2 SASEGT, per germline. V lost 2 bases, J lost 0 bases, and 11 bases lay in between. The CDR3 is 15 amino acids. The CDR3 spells CASSEYDRSSYEQYF. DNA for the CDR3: TGTGCCAGCAGTGAATATGACAGGTCCTCCTACGAGCAGTACTTC.

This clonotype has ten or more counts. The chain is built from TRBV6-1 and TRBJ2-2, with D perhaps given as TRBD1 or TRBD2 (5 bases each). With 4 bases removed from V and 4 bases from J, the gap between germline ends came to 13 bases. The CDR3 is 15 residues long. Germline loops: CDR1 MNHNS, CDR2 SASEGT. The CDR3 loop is CASSVLRDRTGELFF. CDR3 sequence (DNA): TGTGCCAGCAGTGTACTTCGGGACCGCACCGGGGAGCTGTTTTTT.

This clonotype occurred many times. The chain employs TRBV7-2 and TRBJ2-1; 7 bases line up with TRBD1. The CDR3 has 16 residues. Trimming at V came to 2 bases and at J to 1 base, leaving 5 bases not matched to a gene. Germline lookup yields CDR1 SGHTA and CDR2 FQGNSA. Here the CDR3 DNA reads TGTGCCAGCAGCTTAATGGGCAGGGGGTCCTACAATGAGCAGTTCTTC. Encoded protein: CASSLMGRGSYNEQFF.